The source of this T cell receptor (beta chain) is a study of blood T cell repertoires in COVID-19 (dated by TCRdb to 2018 to 2020). With regard to the full study: Samples covering the acute and convalescent phases of COVID-19 were provided by collaborators in the United States, Italy and Spain. The prospective study material was composed of cDNA or gDNA derived from T cells, B-cell-depleted T cells, or PBMCs. The dataset comprised deeply sampled blood TCRbeta repertoires from subjects exposed to, actively infected with, or recovered from COVID-19. The repertoires were made available in a free public database intended to serve as a resource for research on the immune response to SARS-CoV-2. Samples were obtained from the ongoing ImmuneRACE study (first 160 participants) and from over a thousand subjects provided by 6 global collaborators. Nearly every sample came with metadata listing a de-identified subject ID, COVID-19 status, age in years and sex. Where available, HLA class I and class II types were taken from metadata supplied by the sample provider and were not determined by assay-based typing.

The immunoSEQ Assay, a bias-controlled multiplex PCR, was used to amplify TCRbeta CDR3 regions from genomic DNA. On the authors' methods: Nucleated cell counts per sample were estimated from amplification of reference gene primers within the assay. Sequence reads were collapsed and filtered to measure the absolute abundance of every unique TCRbeta CDR3 rearrangement. Productive Simpson clonality was computed per sample as the square root of Simpson's diversity index over productive rearrangements. TCRdb stores this immuneACCESS table with in-frame sequences only. Part of the clones is absent; in the studies checked, under half of the shortfall reflects unresolved V genes, and no reason is known for the rest. V and J calls and clone size come straight from that table; D and trimming were deduced from the DNA. This sample lists 250,000 or so clones; about 87% were detected once. The ten largest clonotypes hold about 7.1% of the sample.

This clone was observed once. Its antigen is currently not known. No base quality information exists; no much larger clone differs at one position. V and J lose 0 bases and 8 bases, and a span of 11 bases separates them. As encoded in the germline V gene, CDR1 is SGHDT while CDR2 is YYEEEE. From cysteine to phenylalanine, the CDR3 is 13 amino acids long. Only CDR3 DNA is held: 39 bases, read in frame from base 1. Whole blood was collected in K2EDTA tubes by collaborating institutions according to the institutions' own protocols. For TCRbeta analysis, collaborators shipped samples as frozen whole blood, isolated PBMCs, or DNA extracted from either of those sample types. The study at large found these results: The quantity of clinical and demographic metadata differed by source and by participant and was supplied without curation.

The sequencing input was peripheral blood. Rearrangement joined TRBV5-6 to TRBJ1-2; tentative D gene TRBD1, with 6 bases matching. The sequence derives from a woman in her 70s with active or convalescent COVID-19. Here is the DNA: TGTGCCAGCAGCTTGGACAGGGTTAGAGGCTACACCTTC. Translation gives CASSLDRVRGYTF.